This T cell receptor beta chain was identified in a study of cytomegalovirus exposure and HLA in healthy donors. Findings and caveats of the study: Later on, an analysis found that several of the most significant clusters appeared to be linked to common viral pathogens, which included parvovirus B19. Data from an earlier analysis indicated that most TCR beta V segments were productive either about 87% or about 30% of the time.

Worth noting for this clone: The target antigen is unknown.

Participants comprised healthy donors of bone marrow. Trimming cost V 3 bases and J 5 bases; bases outside gene matches: 3. Germline CDR1 reads KGHSH; CDR2 reads LQKENI. This CDR3 has 14 residues. The study ran its PCR with 60 Vbeta and 13 Jbeta primers. Repertoires were generated with immunoSEQ multiplex PCR, while TCRdb's copy carries only in-frame clones and drops some. The sample carries 90,000 to 100,000 clones, roughly three quarters recorded once. Sequencing was done on a sample of PBMCs. The gene calls are TRBV18 and TRBJ2-7, with 11 bases matching TRBD1. The origin of this receptor is a female donor in good health and CMV-seronegative. The CDR3 sequence: CASSPWTGGNEQYF. The CDR3 DNA reads TGTGCCAGCTCACCCTGGACAGGGGGCAACGAGCAGTACTTC.